This T cell receptor (beta chain) is from a study of blood T cell repertoires in COVID-19. Sequenced by immunoSEQ multiplex PCR; TCRdb stores in-frame clones only, minus some. Among 55,000 to 80,000 clones, around 88% were seen once, and the ten largest hold roughly 5.4%. Source material: peripheral blood. This receptor was obtained from a man over 45 with active COVID-19.

CDR3 residues: CASSLSSGRPDTQYF. The CDR3 nucleotides read TGTGCCAGCAGCTTATCTAGCGGGAGGCCAGATACGCAGTATTTT. The V gene is TRBV7-3, the J gene TRBJ2-3; TRBD2 aligns across 11 bases. With V trimmed by 2 bases and J by 4 bases, 2 bases remained unmatched. Germline V CDR1 and CDR2: SGHTA, FQGTGA. This CDR3 comprises 15 residues.